These T cell receptor beta chains were read from a single sample in a study of Graves' ophthalmopathy and Graves' hyperthyroidism. One entry per CDR3 protein, called by TCRdb with MiXCR from the multiplex PCR reads. The sample lists approximately 480,000 distinct CDR3 sequences, around 14% occurring once. Material for sequencing was blood. The receptors stem from a woman aged 25 to 39 with Graves' ophthalmopathy. Each CDR3 is given with its conserved first and last residue. Each record gives: clone size, V gene, J gene, D gene, CDR3 DNA, CDR3 protein. A D gene is named only where the DNA matches it firmly. Some rows have no size entry. The others give once, few or many, or a class for an expanded clone.

many,TRBV4-1,TRBJ1-1,.,TGCGCCAGCAGCCACGGAGGGATGACCAACACTGAAGCTTTCTTT,CASSHGGMTNTEAFF
many,TRBV20-1,TRBJ2-2,TRBD2,TGCAGTGCTAGAGAGGTCGGGGGGGCGCGAGCCACCGGGGAGCTGTTTTTT,CSAREVGGARATGELFF
many,TRBV5-4,TRBJ2-7,TRBD1,TGTGCCAGCAGCTCATCCTTGCCTCGGGGAAGGGGGCCCTACGAGCAGTACTTC,CASSSSLPRGRGPYEQYF
many,TRBV18,TRBJ2-7,.,TGTGCCAGCTCCAAGGTGGGGGGTTGGACCCCAGGAGACGAGCAGTACTTC,CASSKVGGWTPGDEQYF
many,TRBV2,TRBJ2-7,TRBD2,TGTGCCAGCAGTGCACCCTGGTCTAGCGGGACCATCGTACCCCCCGACGAGCAGTACTTC,CASSAPWSSGTIVPPDEQYF
many,TRBV9,TRBJ1-1,TRBD1,TGTGCCAGCAGCGGGGGGGACAGGGCGATCACTGAAGCTTTCTTT,CASSGGDRAITEAFF
many,TRBV20-1,TRBJ2-5,.,TGCAGTGTCACCGCCGGAGAGACCCAGTACTTC,CSVTAGETQYF
many,TRBV27,TRBJ2-3,.,TGTGCCAGCAGTTTACGGGGGCAAGATACGCAGTATTTT,CASSLRGQDTQYF
.,TRBV18,TRBJ1-1,TRBD1,TGTGCCAGCTCTCCATACCCGGCGGGACAGGGGGTCACTGAAGCTTTCTTT,CASSPYPAGQGVTEAFF
.,TRBV4-1,TRBJ2-2,.,TGCGCCAGCAGCCCTTACAAGAACACCGGGGAGCTGTTTTTT,CASSPYKNTGELFF
many,TRBV27,TRBJ2-7,TRBD1,TGTGCCAGCAGTTCCCTCGACAGGGGGCCGCCCTACGAGCAGTACTTC,CASSSLDRGPPYEQYF
few,TRBV7-2,TRBJ1-3,.,TGTGCCAGCAGCTCAACAGGTTTAGGAAACACCATATATTTT,CASSSTGLGNTIYF
many,TRBV6-1,TRBJ1-1,TRBD1,TGTGCCAGCGGGGACAGGAGCATGAACACTGAAGCTTTCTTT,CASGDRSMNTEAFF
many,TRBV2,TRBJ1-6,.,TGTGCCAGCGGGGAATCTAATTCACCCCTCCACTTT,CASGESNSPLHF
many,TRBV6-5,TRBJ2-5,.,TGTGCCAGCAGTTACTCAAGACAGCAAGAGACCCAGTACTTC,CASSYSRQQETQYF
many,TRBV20-1,TRBJ2-7,TRBD2,TGCAGTGCGCTTCAGACTAGCGGGAGGTCCTCTATGACCTACGAGCAGTACTTC,CSALQTSGRSSMTYEQYF
many,TRBV20-1,TRBJ2-5,TRBD2,TGCAGTGCACCCAGGGGGGGAAGACTAGCGGCCCAAGAGACCCAGTACTTC,CSAPRGGRLAAQETQYF
.,TRBV6-2/TRBV6-3,TRBJ1-6,.,TGTGCCAGCACGACCACGTTACAGAATTCACCCCTCCACTTT,CASTTTLQNSPLHF
many,TRBV6-1,TRBJ1-2,.,TGTGCCAGCAGGGATGAGCCCGGAGCTGCACCTTTCAACTATGGCTACACCTTC,CASRDEPGAAPFNYGYTF
few,TRBV7-8,TRBJ2-5,.,TGTGCCAGCAGCTTCGGGGCTAAAGAGACCCAGTACTTC,CASSFGAKETQYF
many,TRBV12-3/TRBV12-4,TRBJ1-5,TRBD1,TGTGCCAGCAGTCCCAGACAGGGTAGCAATCAGCCCCAGCATTTT,CASSPRQGSNQPQHF
many,TRBV28,TRBJ2-5,.,TGTGCCAGCAGTTTAATTAGGGAGAGCTCTCAAGAGACCCAGTACTTC,CASSLIRESSQETQYF
many,TRBV11-1,TRBJ1-2,TRBD1,TGTGCCAGCAGCTCGGGACAGGCAACTCTGAGATATGGCTACACCTTC,CASSSGQATLRYGYTF
many,TRBV5-4,TRBJ1-2,.,TGTGCCAGCAGCTTGGGTGGGGCCTCGCGTGGCTACACCTTC,CASSLGGASRGYTF
many,TRBV27,TRBJ2-7,.,TGTGCCAGCAGTTTCGCCTACTCCTACGAGCAGTACTTC,CASSFAYSYEQYF
many,TRBV13,TRBJ2-7,.,TGTGCCAGTACGGCCCGGTGGGGGGCGGAATCCTACGAGCAGTACTTC,CASTARWGAESYEQYF
many,TRBV7-8,TRBJ2-7,.,TGTGCCAGCAGCTTAGGGAGGGACCCATTTTTGGAGCAGTACTTC,CASSLGRDPFLEQYF
many,TRBV12-3/TRBV12-4,TRBJ2-5,.,TGTGCCAGCAGTCCACTAAGGGGCCAAGAGACCCAGTACTTC,CASSPLRGQETQYF
many,TRBV6-1,TRBJ2-5,.,TGTGCCAGCAGCTTCGTCGCTAGGGAGACCCAGTACTTC,CASSFVARETQYF
many,TRBV12-3/TRBV12-4,TRBJ1-2,.,TGTGCCAGCAGTTCGGGGCTAATCTATGGCTACACCTTC,CASSSGLIYGYTF
many,TRBV10-3,TRBJ2-7,.,TGTGCGTCGGGCAGCCAAGTACAATACGAGCAGTACTTC,CASGSQVQYEQYF
many,TRBV11-2,TRBJ2-5,TRBD1,TGTGCCAGCAGCTTAGGACAGGGTGTGACCCAGTACTTC,CASSLGQGVTQYF
many,TRBV27,TRBJ2-7,TRBD2,TGTGCCAGCAGCCGTAGCGGGATCGAGCAGTACTTC,CASSRSGIEQYF
many,TRBV30,TRBJ1-1,TRBD1,TGTGCCTGGAGCGGACAGGCGGAAGCTTTCTTT,CAWSGQAEAFF
once,TRBV11-2,TRBJ1-1,.,TGTGCCAGCAGCTTTTGGTCAGGCGAAGAAGCTTTCTTT,CASSFWSGEEAFF
many,TRBV12-5,TRBJ2-5,.,TGTGCTAGTGGTTTGGAGGAGACCCAGTACTTC,CASGLEETQYF
many,TRBV19,TRBJ1-1,.,TGTGCCAGTAGTATAAGTTCTGGCGCTGAAGCTTTCTTT,CASSISSGAEAFF
many,TRBV30,TRBJ1-2,TRBD1,TGTGCCTGGAGTTGGACAGGATCAATCCTCGGCTACACCTTC,CAWSWTGSILGYTF
many,TRBV6-1,TRBJ2-7,TRBD2,TGTGCCAGCAGTGACGGGGGGGCAACCCTTTACGAGCAGTACTTC,CASSDGGATLYEQYF
.,TRBV4-3,TRBJ1-1,.,TGCGCCAGCAGCCAAGATCCACAGGGGAACACTGAAGCTTTCTTT,CASSQDPQGNTEAFF